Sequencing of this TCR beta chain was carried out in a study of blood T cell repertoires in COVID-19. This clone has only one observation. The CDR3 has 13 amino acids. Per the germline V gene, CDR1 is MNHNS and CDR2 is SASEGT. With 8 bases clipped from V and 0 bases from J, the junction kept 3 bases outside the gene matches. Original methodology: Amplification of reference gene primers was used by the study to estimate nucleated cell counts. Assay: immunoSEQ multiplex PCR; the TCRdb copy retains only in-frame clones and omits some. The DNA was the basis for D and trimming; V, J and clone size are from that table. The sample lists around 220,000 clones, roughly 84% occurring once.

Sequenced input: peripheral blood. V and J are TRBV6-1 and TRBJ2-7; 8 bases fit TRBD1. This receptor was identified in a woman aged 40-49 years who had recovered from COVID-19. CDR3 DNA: TGTGCCAGCCGACAGGGGAGCTCCTACGAGCAGTACTTC. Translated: CASRQGSSYEQYF.